A selection of T cell receptor beta chains follows, all from one sample in a study of blood T cell repertoires in COVID-19. Assay: immunoSEQ multiplex PCR; the TCRdb copy retains only in-frame clones and omits some. This repertoire shows tens of thousands of clones, about four fifths found once; its top ten account for around 1.9%. Sequencing used peripheral blood. The source is a woman aged 60-70 years with acute or convalescent COVID-19. CDR3s include the opening cysteine and the closing phenylalanine or tryptophan. Each record gives: V gene, clone size, J gene, D gene, CDR3 DNA, CDR3 protein. D genes are given only for firm matches. Clone size is shown for a subset of rows, as once, few, many or a class of expanded clone.

V gene: TRBV6-2/TRBV6-3
clone size: -
J gene: TRBJ1-1
D gene: -
CDR3 DNA: TGTGCCAGCAGTTACTCGGCAGGGCTTTTGGTTACTGAAGCTTTCTTT
CDR3 protein: CASSYSAGLLVTEAFF

V gene: TRBV28
clone size: -
J gene: TRBJ2-3
D gene: -
CDR3 DNA: TGTGCCAGCAGCCCACAGGGTTTGGGCACAGATACGCAGTATTTT
CDR3 protein: CASSPQGLGTDTQYF

V gene: TRBV29-1
clone size: -
J gene: TRBJ1-4
D gene: TRBD1
CDR3 DNA: TGCAGCGTTCGACAGGGAAGAGAAAAACTGTTTTTT
CDR3 protein: CSVRQGREKLFF

V gene: TRBV28
clone size: -
J gene: TRBJ1-2
D gene: TRBD1
CDR3 DNA: TGTGCCAGCAGCCCAGGATCAGGGGGCGCAGTCTATGGCTACACCTTC
CDR3 protein: CASSPGSGGAVYGYTF

V gene: TRBV18
clone size: -
J gene: TRBJ1-1
D gene: TRBD1
CDR3 DNA: TGTGCCAGCTCACCTGGGACAGGGGGACAGGGGGCTGAAGCTTTCTTT
CDR3 protein: CASSPGTGGQGAEAFF

V gene: TRBV10-2
clone size: -
J gene: TRBJ2-7
D gene: TRBD2
CDR3 DNA: TGCGCCAGCAGAGGGACGGCTAGCGGGACCTACGAGCAGTACTTC
CDR3 protein: CASRGTASGTYEQYF

V gene: TRBV6-5
clone size: -
J gene: TRBJ1-1
D gene: -
CDR3 DNA: TGTGCCAGCAGGTACAGGGAGAGAGAGGACACTGAAGCTTTCTTT
CDR3 protein: CASRYREREDTEAFF

V gene: TRBV5-6
clone size: -
J gene: TRBJ1-6
D gene: -
CDR3 DNA: TGTGCCAGCAGCCCACAGGGCCCTAATTCACCCCTCCACTTT
CDR3 protein: CASSPQGPNSPLHF

V gene: TRBV18
clone size: -
J gene: TRBJ1-4
D gene: TRBD1
CDR3 DNA: TGTGCCAGCTCGGGGACAGGCTTTTATGAAAAACTGTTTTTT
CDR3 protein: CASSGTGFYEKLFF

V gene: TRBV5-1
clone size: -
J gene: TRBJ2-1
D gene: TRBD2
CDR3 DNA: TGCGCCAGCAGCTTGGGGAATAGCGGGAGCGTCCATGAGCAGTTCTTC
CDR3 protein: CASSLGNSGSVHEQFF

V gene: TRBV6-4
clone size: -
J gene: TRBJ2-3
D gene: -
CDR3 DNA: TGTGCCAGCAGCCACAGGGAGTCAGATACGCAGTATTTT
CDR3 protein: CASSHRESDTQYF

V gene: TRBV28
clone size: -
J gene: TRBJ1-1
D gene: -
CDR3 DNA: TGTGCCAGCAGTTTACGGGGGGCTGGCACTGAAGCTTTCTTT
CDR3 protein: CASSLRGAGTEAFF

V gene: TRBV2
clone size: -
J gene: TRBJ1-2
D gene: -
CDR3 DNA: TGTGCCAGCAGGGACTCTGGCTACACCTTC
CDR3 protein: CASRDSGYTF

V gene: TRBV7-8
clone size: once
J gene: TRBJ1-3
D gene: -
CDR3 DNA: TGTGCCAGCAGCGCCGTCGGGGTAGGAAACACCATATATTTT
CDR3 protein: CASSAVGVGNTIYF

V gene: TRBV9
clone size: few
J gene: TRBJ2-1
D gene: TRBD2
CDR3 DNA: TGTGCCAGCAGCGTAGGGGCCGGGGAACTAGCGGGAGGAGGCAGCATCTTC
CDR3 protein: CASSVGAGELAGGGSIF

V gene: TRBV11-2
clone size: -
J gene: TRBJ2-7
D gene: TRBD2
CDR3 DNA: TGTGCCAGCAGCTTACACCGACTAGCGGGATTACCACTGACCTACGAGCAGTACTTC
CDR3 protein: CASSLHRLAGLPLTYEQYF

V gene: TRBV2
clone size: -
J gene: TRBJ2-7
D gene: TRBD1
CDR3 DNA: TGTGCCCGAAATAAAGGGACAGGGGCCTACGAGCAGTACTTC
CDR3 protein: CARNKGTGAYEQYF

V gene: TRBV7-2
clone size: -
J gene: TRBJ1-4
D gene: TRBD1
CDR3 DNA: TGTGCCAGCAGCCCAGGACAGGGACAAAAAGAAAAACTGTTTTTT
CDR3 protein: CASSPGQGQKEKLFF

V gene: TRBV20-1
clone size: -
J gene: TRBJ2-7
D gene: -
CDR3 DNA: TGCAGTGCTCAGGGGACCTACGAGCAGTACTTC
CDR3 protein: CSAQGTYEQYF

V gene: TRBV12-3/TRBV12-4
clone size: -
J gene: TRBJ2-4
D gene: -
CDR3 DNA: TGTGCCAGCAGTAGCCAGGGTTTGCACATTCAGTACTTC
CDR3 protein: CASSSQGLHIQYF

V gene: TRBV3-1/TRBV3-2
clone size: few
J gene: TRBJ1-6
D gene: -
CDR3 DNA: TGTGCCAGCAGCGGGGGGAGCTCCTATAATTCACCCCTCCACTTT
CDR3 protein: CASSGGSSYNSPLHF

V gene: TRBV19
clone size: -
J gene: TRBJ1-1
D gene: TRBD1
CDR3 DNA: TGTGCCAGTACCGACAGGGGGCGGGGGATAGATGAAGCTTTCTTT
CDR3 protein: CASTDRGRGIDEAFF

V gene: TRBV5-8
clone size: -
J gene: TRBJ2-1
D gene: TRBD2
CDR3 DNA: TGTGCCAGCAGCTTGTCTCGTCGTTTCGGGGGACTAGGCTACAATGAGCAGTTCTTC
CDR3 protein: CASSLSRRFGGLGYNEQFF

V gene: TRBV5-4
clone size: few
J gene: TRBJ2-7
D gene: -
CDR3 DNA: TGTGCCAGCAGCATCCTAGACTACGAGCAGTACTTC
CDR3 protein: CASSILDYEQYF

V gene: TRBV2
clone size: -
J gene: TRBJ1-1
D gene: -
CDR3 DNA: TGTGCCAGCAGTAAGACAGAGAACACTGAAGCTTTCTTT
CDR3 protein: CASSKTENTEAFF

V gene: TRBV11-2
clone size: few
J gene: TRBJ2-7
D gene: TRBD2
CDR3 DNA: TGTGCCAGCAGCTTATCACCGGGAGGTTCGCGCGAGCAGTACTTC
CDR3 protein: CASSLSPGGSREQYF

V gene: TRBV11-2
clone size: -
J gene: TRBJ1-1
D gene: -
CDR3 DNA: TGTGCCAGCAGCTTAGGGGCAGGGAACACTGAAGCTTTCTTT
CDR3 protein: CASSLGAGNTEAFF

V gene: TRBV6-1
clone size: -
J gene: TRBJ2-3
D gene: -
CDR3 DNA: TGTGCCAGCAGTGGGTTATCAAGGGGCAGCACAGATACGCAGTATTTT
CDR3 protein: CASSGLSRGSTDTQYF

V gene: TRBV7-8
clone size: -
J gene: TRBJ1-2
D gene: TRBD1
CDR3 DNA: TGTGCCAGCAGCTTGGAGATGCAGGGGGATGGCTACACCTTC
CDR3 protein: CASSLEMQGDGYTF

V gene: TRBV5-1
clone size: -
J gene: TRBJ1-1
D gene: -
CDR3 DNA: TGCGCCAGCAGCTTTCTGAGCATGAACACTGAAGCTTTCTTT
CDR3 protein: CASSFLSMNTEAFF

V gene: TRBV5-7
clone size: -
J gene: TRBJ1-5
D gene: TRBD1
CDR3 DNA: TGTGCCAGCAGTTACCGGGACAGGGATTATCAGCCCCAGCATTTT
CDR3 protein: CASSYRDRDYQPQHF

V gene: TRBV9
clone size: -
J gene: TRBJ2-3
D gene: -
CDR3 DNA: TGTGCCAGCAGCCCCCGTAGCAGCCCAGATACGCAGTATTTT
CDR3 protein: CASSPRSSPDTQYF

V gene: TRBV6-1
clone size: medium-sized
J gene: TRBJ2-7
D gene: -
CDR3 DNA: TGTGCCAGCACAGGAGGGACTTCCTACGAGCAGTACTTC
CDR3 protein: CASTGGTSYEQYF

V gene: TRBV7-2
clone size: -
J gene: TRBJ2-3
D gene: -
CDR3 DNA: TGTGCCAGCAGGGGACGCCGGGGGTGGACAGATACGCAGTATTTT
CDR3 protein: CASRGRRGWTDTQYF

V gene: TRBV7-2
clone size: once
J gene: TRBJ2-5
D gene: TRBD2
CDR3 DNA: TGTGCCAGCAGCATCACGGGACTAGCGGGAGCCTTTGAGACCCAGTACTTC
CDR3 protein: CASSITGLAGAFETQYF

V gene: TRBV28
clone size: -
J gene: TRBJ1-2
D gene: TRBD1
CDR3 DNA: TGTGCCAGCAGTTTTAGAACCTCGACAGGGTATTATGGCTACACCTTC
CDR3 protein: CASSFRTSTGYYGYTF

V gene: TRBV10-3
clone size: -
J gene: TRBJ1-1
D gene: TRBD1
CDR3 DNA: TGTGCCACCCTCGGGACAGGATCGAACACTGAAGCTTTCTTT
CDR3 protein: CATLGTGSNTEAFF

V gene: TRBV7-9
clone size: -
J gene: TRBJ1-6
D gene: -
CDR3 DNA: TGTGCCAGCAGCACAGCGGGACGGACTAATTCACCCCTCCACTTT
CDR3 protein: CASSTAGRTNSPLHF

V gene: TRBV7-9
clone size: few
J gene: TRBJ1-2
D gene: TRBD1
CDR3 DNA: TGTGCCAGCAGCTTCAGGGGGGCGCAAGGCTACACCTTC
CDR3 protein: CASSFRGAQGYTF

V gene: TRBV19
clone size: -
J gene: TRBJ1-2
D gene: TRBD1
CDR3 DNA: TGTGCCAGTAGACACACAGGGGACGCCTATGGCTACACCTTC
CDR3 protein: CASRHTGDAYGYTF

V gene: TRBV27
clone size: -
J gene: TRBJ2-1
D gene: TRBD1
CDR3 DNA: TGTGCCACTCACCGGGCCTCGGGACAGGGTGGCTACAATGAGCAGTTCTTC
CDR3 protein: CATHRASGQGGYNEQFF

V gene: TRBV25-1
clone size: -
J gene: TRBJ1-2
D gene: -
CDR3 DNA: TGTGCCAGCAGTGAACCGGCAGGGATGGACTATGGCTACACCTTC
CDR3 protein: CASSEPAGMDYGYTF

V gene: TRBV7-9
clone size: -
J gene: TRBJ1-1
D gene: -
CDR3 DNA: TGTGCCAGCAGCTTAGGGGGAGGAACTGAAGCTTTCTTT
CDR3 protein: CASSLGGGTEAFF

V gene: TRBV10-1
clone size: few
J gene: TRBJ2-7
D gene: -
CDR3 DNA: TGCGCCAGCAGTGAATATGAGCAGTACTTC
CDR3 protein: CASSEYEQYF

V gene: TRBV19
clone size: -
J gene: TRBJ1-5
D gene: TRBD1
CDR3 DNA: TGTGCCAGTACTCAGGGGAAAGCCGGGACAGTTTACAATCAGCCCCAGCATTTT
CDR3 protein: CASTQGKAGTVYNQPQHF

V gene: TRBV7-8
clone size: medium-sized
J gene: TRBJ1-1
D gene: TRBD1
CDR3 DNA: TGTGCCAGCCAGGGACAGGGGAACACTGAAGCTTTCTTT
CDR3 protein: CASQGQGNTEAFF

V gene: TRBV2
clone size: -
J gene: TRBJ2-2
D gene: -
CDR3 DNA: TGTGCCAGCAGGATACAGGGTTACACCGGGGAGCTGTTTTTT
CDR3 protein: CASRIQGYTGELFF

V gene: TRBV3-1/TRBV3-2
clone size: -
J gene: TRBJ2-7
D gene: TRBD1
CDR3 DNA: TGTGCCAGCAGCCCTCATAAGACAGGGCAAGGGCAGTACTTC
CDR3 protein: CASSPHKTGQGQYF

V gene: TRBV10-1
clone size: -
J gene: TRBJ2-1
D gene: TRBD2
CDR3 DNA: TGCGCCAGCAGTGAGGGCGCGGGAGTAATCGGCAATGAGCAGTTCTTC
CDR3 protein: CASSEGAGVIGNEQFF